The 15 T cell receptor beta chains listed next were all sequenced from one sample in a study of shared clonotypes between healthy human individuals. The data were produced by immunoSEQ multiplex PCR, yet TCRdb's version contains in-frame clones alone and is incomplete. The data contain over 700,000 clones, around 77% of them seen just once; the ten biggest clones take up over 1.5%. Sequenced material: memory CD4+ T cells sorted from blood. Subset given: CD45RA-negative fraction. Receptor source: a woman in her 30s in good health.

The rearrangement links TRBV19 to TRBJ1-5; D not resolved. With 5 bases removed from V and 4 bases from J, the gap between germline ends came to 12 bases. CDR1 is LNHDA and CDR2 is SQIVND in the germline V gene (reference sequence). The CDR3 is made up of 14 amino acids. CDR3 sequence (DNA): TGTGCCAGTAGTCGATTAGGAGGGAATCAGCCCCAGCATTTT. This translates into CASSRLGGNQPQHF.

The chain recombines TRBV5-4 with TRBJ1-6; 7 nucleotides match TRBD1. CDR3 length equals 16 residues. The ends lost 3 bases at V and 8 bases at J; junction bases unmatched: 11. The V gene's germline CDR1 is SGHNT and CDR2 YYREEE (reference sequence). The DNA for the CDR3 is TGTGCCAGCAGCTCCAGGGGGGGGAATTGGGATTCACCCCTCCACTTT. Amino acid sequence: CASSSRGGNWDSPLHF.

The rearrangement uses TRBV11-2 and TRBJ2-3; D gene uncertain. From germline, CDR1 is SGHAT and CDR2 FQNNGV. The V end was cut by 3 bases, the J end by 2 bases, with 12 bases between. The length of the CDR3 is 15 residues. The CDR3, as DNA: TGTGCCAGCAGCTTTAGGCAGCTGAACACAGATACGCAGTATTTT. Translation gives CASSFRQLNTDTQYF.

This sequence joins TRBV7-2 and TRBJ2-3, with TRBD2 identical over 9 bases. This CDR3 is 15 amino acids long. CDR1 SGHTA and CDR2 FQGNSA come from the germline V gene. V was clipped by 9 bases and J by 6 bases; unmatched bases: 13. The CDR3 region has the DNA TGTGCCAGAGAGGGGGTTAGCGGGAGTGTGGATACGCAGTATTTT. This translates into CAREGVSGSVDTQYF.

Comments on this clone: This specimen includes other DNA sequences encoding the same CDR3. The rearrangement joins TRBV11-2 to TRBJ2-7; D perhaps matches TRBD1 (5 bases). This CDR3 contains 13 residues. The germline V gene encodes CDR1 SGHAT and CDR2 FQNNGV. The V end was cut by 1 base, the J end by 3 bases, with 7 bases between. CDR3 in DNA: TGTGCCAGCAGCTTAGTGCAGGGCTACGAGCAGTACTTC. It translates to CASSLVQGYEQYF.

This clone has a single count. The V gene is TRBV4-1, the J gene TRBJ2-7; D unclear. Trimming removed 4 bases from V and 5 bases from J, with 15 bases in between. This CDR3 has 14 residues. The germline gives CDR1 MGHRA, CDR2 YSYEKL. As DNA, the CDR3 is TGCGCCAGCAGCCTACTGGGGTTTAGGGACGAGCAGTACTTC. It encodes CASSLLGFRDEQYF.

As concerns this clone: The sample carries other DNA sequences with the same CDR3. The chain carries TRBV5-1 and TRBJ2-1; 8 bases are shared with TRBD2. J lost 1 base, V lost 4 bases, and 4 bases had no gene match. CDR1 is SGHRS, CDR2 YFSETQ, per germline. The CDR3 is made up of 15 amino acids. The CDR3 region is CASSTSSGSYNEQFF. Written as DNA, the CDR3 is TGCGCCAGCAGCACGTCTAGCGGGTCCTACAATGAGCAGTTCTTC.

The chain is built from TRBV18 and TRBJ1-5; D ambiguous. The ends were cut back, 3 bases at V and 1 base at J, with 13 bases in the middle. This CDR3 spans 16 amino acids. Germline V gene sequence: CDR1 KGHSH, CDR2 LQKENI. The CDR3 DNA follows: TGTGCCAGCTCACCTCTCCGGCCGGAGAGCAATCAGCCCCAGCATTTT. The encoded protein is CASSPLRPESNQPQHF.

This chain links TRBV29-1 with TRBJ1-4, with D unresolved. Germline CDR1 is SQVTM and CDR2 is ANQGSEA. The V end was cut by 4 bases, the J end by 8 bases, with 11 bases between. This CDR3 spans 12 amino acids. In DNA form, the CDR3 reads TGCAGCGTTGCGACACAAGACGAAAAACTGTTTTTT. Its protein is CSVATQDEKLFF. The full variable domain, its missing parts supplied by reference TRBV29-1 and TRBJ1-4, is SAVISQKPSRDICQRGTSLTIQCQVDSQVTMMFWYRQQPGQSLTLIATANQGSEATYESGFVIDKFPISRPNLTFSTLTVSNMSPEDSSIYLCSVATQDEKLFFGSGTQLSVL.

The chain uses TRBV27 and TRBJ2-1; tentatively, D is TRBD1 (5 bases). From germline, CDR1 is MNHEY and CDR2 SMNVEV (reference sequence). This CDR3 spans 15 amino acids. V was pared by 5 bases and J by 0 bases, with 11 bases between. The CDR3 sequence is CASSALQGSYNEQFF. The CDR3 nucleotides are TGTGCCAGCAGTGCCCTCCAGGGCTCCTACAATGAGCAGTTCTTC.

V gene TRBV28 combines with J gene TRBJ2-7; D ambiguous. CDR1 and CDR2 (germline): MDHEN, SYDVKM. The CDR3 is made up of 17 amino acids. V lost 3 bases to trimming and J lost 0 bases, with 18 bases between them. CDR3 DNA: TGTGCCAGCAGTTTCCCCCTCGTTCCAGGTAGCTCCTACGAGCAGTACTTC. It codes for CASSFPLVPGSSYEQYF.

A single count supports this clone. V usage is TRBV7-9 and J usage is TRBJ2-7; 11 bases line up with TRBD2. V lost 1 base, J lost 1 base, and 3 bases stayed unmatched. This CDR3 is built from 16 residues. Per germline, CDR1 SEHNR and CDR2 FQNEAQ (reference sequence). CDR3 protein: CASSLVGLAESYEQYF. The DNA of the CDR3 is TGTGCCAGCAGCTTAGTGGGACTAGCGGAGTCCTACGAGCAGTACTTC.

The rearrangement links TRBV19 to TRBJ2-7; D perhaps matches TRBD1 (6 bases). Germline CDR1 is LNHDA and CDR2 is SQIVND (reference sequence). The CDR3 consists of 15 residues. Trimming cost V 7 bases and J 3 bases, with 19 bases left between them. The CDR3 DNA reads TGTGCCAGTACCCCCCTTGAGGCAGGGGACTACGAGCAGTACTTC. This translates into CASTPLEAGDYEQYF.

As to this clone: Other DNA sequences in this specimen translate into the identical CDR3. The chain recombines TRBV5-1 with TRBJ2-2; no clear D. The CDR3 contains 15 residues. Germline loops: CDR1 SGHRS, CDR2 YFSETQ. Trimming took off 0 bases at V and 2 bases at J, with 8 bases between the two ends. CDR3 in DNA: TGCGCCAGCAGCTTGGCCGTGGGAAACACCGGGGAGCTGTTTTTT. It is translated as CASSLAVGNTGELFF.

This sequence joins TRBV2 and TRBJ2-2; D not resolved. Trimming pared 8 bases from V and 0 bases from J, leaving 10 bases between. The germline gives CDR1 SNHLY, CDR2 FYNNEI. The CDR3 has 14 residues. CDR3 in DNA: TGTGCCAGCTGTATGGATTCGAACACCGGGGAGCTGTTTTTT. Amino acid sequence: CASCMDSNTGELFF.